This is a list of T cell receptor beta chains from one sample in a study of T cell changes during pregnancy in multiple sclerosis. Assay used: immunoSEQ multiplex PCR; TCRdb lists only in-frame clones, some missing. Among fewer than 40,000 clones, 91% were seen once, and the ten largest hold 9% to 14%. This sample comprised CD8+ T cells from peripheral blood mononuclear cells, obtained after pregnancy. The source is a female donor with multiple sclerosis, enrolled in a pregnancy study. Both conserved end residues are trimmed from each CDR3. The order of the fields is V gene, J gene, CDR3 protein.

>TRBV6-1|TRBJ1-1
ASGAMNTEAF
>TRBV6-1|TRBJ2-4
ASSVMGWDRGKNIQY
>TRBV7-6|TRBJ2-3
ASSSPTSGGRDTQY
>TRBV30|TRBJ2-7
AWGQPYEQY
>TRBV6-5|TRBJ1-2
ASSYMPVYGYT
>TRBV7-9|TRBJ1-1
ASSSSVGATEAF
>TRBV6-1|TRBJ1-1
ASSDYTGMNTEAF
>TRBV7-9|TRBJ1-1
ASSFKERGHTEAF
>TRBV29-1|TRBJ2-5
SVPGIQETQY
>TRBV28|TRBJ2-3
ASPPGTPAFPQY
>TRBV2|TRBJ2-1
ASSESNPQTFSYNEQF
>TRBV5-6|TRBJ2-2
ASSPGAGELF
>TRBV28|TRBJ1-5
ASSLSGGNQPQH
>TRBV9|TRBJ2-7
ASSVGDKSYEQY
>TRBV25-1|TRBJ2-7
ASSEYEQGFEQY
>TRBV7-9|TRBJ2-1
ASSPGGTPYNEQF
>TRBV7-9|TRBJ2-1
ASSLDQGSSYNEQF
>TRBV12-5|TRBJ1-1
ASGFSPAEAF
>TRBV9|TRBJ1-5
ASSSGQAVQPQH
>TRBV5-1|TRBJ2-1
ASSLEERGPDEQF
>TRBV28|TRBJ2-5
ASRGTGGLETQY
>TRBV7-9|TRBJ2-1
ASSLAGGFSYNEQF
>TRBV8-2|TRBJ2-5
GSTSAALRGGGQETQY
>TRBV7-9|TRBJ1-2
ASSPEGNYGYT
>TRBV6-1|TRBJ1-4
ASSERTASNEKLF
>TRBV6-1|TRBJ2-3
ASGALRGSADTQY
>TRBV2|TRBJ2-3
ASSTGLAGGREDTQY
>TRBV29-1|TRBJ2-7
SVEDLPRGNEQY
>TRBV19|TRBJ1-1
ASSTEGLQNTEAF
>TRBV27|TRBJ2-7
ASSWGGQGEQY
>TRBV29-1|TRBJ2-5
SVWWDREFQETQY
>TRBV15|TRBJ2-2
ATSKGQGSTGELF
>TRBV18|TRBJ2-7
ASSPPDFRYEQY
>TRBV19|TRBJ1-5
ASSLWDSSNQPQH
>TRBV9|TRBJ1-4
ASSVAGGLGEKLF
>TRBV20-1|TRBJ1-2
SAPPGGGYT
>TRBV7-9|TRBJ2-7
ASSPPTGYEQY
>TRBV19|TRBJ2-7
ASIPKRGRDEQY
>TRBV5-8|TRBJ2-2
ASSPGWGLGVETGELF
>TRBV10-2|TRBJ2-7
ASSGGQSSYEQY
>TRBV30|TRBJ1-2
AWSPGQGESYGYT
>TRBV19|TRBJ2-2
ASSILAGIAGELF
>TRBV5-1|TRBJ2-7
ASSYSGGAYEQY
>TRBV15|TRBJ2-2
ATSRERAPGTGELF
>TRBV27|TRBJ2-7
ASRYSPGQTYEQY
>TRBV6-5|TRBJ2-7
ASSYSSGRISYEQY
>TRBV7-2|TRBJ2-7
ASSLERSSSYEQY
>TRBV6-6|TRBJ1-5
ASKQGLNQPQH